Listed here is a single T cell receptor (beta chain). Its recognized antigen is unknown. No clone much larger than this one lies a single base away; base qualities are absent. In Seattle, one collaborating source enrolled patients while the infection was active and tracked those patients longitudinally over the course of disease. The collaborating institutions used their own protocols to collect whole blood in K2EDTA tubes. For TCRbeta analysis, collaborators shipped samples as frozen whole blood, isolated PBMCs, or DNA extracted from either of those sample types. These data are taken from a study of blood T cell repertoires in COVID-19 (dated by TCRdb to 2018 to 2021). With regard to the full study: The collaborator samples originated in the United States, Italy and Spain and spanned the acute and convalescent phases of COVID-19. The sample metadata nearly always contained a de-identified subject ID, COVID-19 status, age in years and sex. Samples were obtained from the ongoing ImmuneRACE study (first 160 participants) and from over a thousand subjects provided by 6 global collaborators. Deeply sampled blood TCRbeta repertoires from subjects exposed to, actively infected with, or recovered from COVID-19 were included in the dataset. The material from the prospective study consisted of cDNA or gDNA derived from T cells, B-cell-depleted T cells, or PBMCs. The repertoires were released in a freely available public database intended as a resource for research on the immune response to SARS-CoV-2. Where available, HLA class I and class II types were obtained from metadata supplied by the sample provider rather than from assay-based typing. Beyond this particular receptor, the publication reports: The amount of clinical and demographic metadata varied by source and participant and was provided uncurated.

TCRbeta CDR3 regions were amplified from genomic DNA by means of the immunoSEQ Assay, a bias-controlled multiplex PCR. The authors' analysis ran thus. Within the assay, amplification of reference gene primers was used to estimate how many nucleated cells each sample contained. To quantify the absolute abundance of each unique TCRbeta CDR3 rearrangement, sequence reads were collapsed and filtered. For each sample, productive Simpson clonality was calculated by taking the square root of Simpson's diversity index across productive rearrangements. The immuneACCESS repertoire file appears here via TCRdb, limited to in-frame rearrangements. These files lack a portion of the clones; in checked studies, under half of the deficit traces to unresolved V genes, and the cause of the others is not known. V and J calls and clone size are those listed in that table; D and trimming were worked out from the DNA. Present in this sample are tens of thousands of clones, 70% to 90% of which were seen just once. Of the sample, around 3.6% is held by the ten largest clones.

This sequence was found in a woman between 45 and 65 years old with COVID-19, enrolled during active disease. Sequenced: peripheral blood.

The DNA sequence is given as TGTGCCAGCAGCCAGGGGGGGGGTACGCAGTATTTT. The encoded protein is CASSQGGGTQYF. The rearrangement joined TRBV6-2 or TRBV6-3 to TRBJ2-3; the D match is possibly TRBD1 or TRBD2, with 7 bases aligned in each. V is clipped by 6 bases and J by 8 bases, and the sequence between their germline boundaries is 12 bases long. From the germline V gene, CDR1 is MNHEY and CDR2 is SVGEGT. From the cysteine up to the phenylalanine, the CDR3 has a length of 12 residues. The only DNA kept is the CDR3, 36 bases in frame from the first base.